This TCR beta chain was identified in a study of blood T cell repertoires in COVID-19. The germline V gene encodes CDR1 SGHRS and CDR2 YFSETQ. This CDR3 has 15 amino acids. The J segment lost 2 bases and the V segment lost 4 bases, leaving 3 bases of the junction unmatched. Sequenced by immunoSEQ multiplex PCR; TCRdb stores in-frame clones only, minus some. This table holds around 100,000 clones, 75% to 85% found once. This sequence joins TRBV5-1 and TRBJ2-6; 7 positions match TRBD1. The clonotype originates from a man older than 75 with COVID-19, enrolled during active disease. The sequencing input was peripheral blood. CDR3: CASSATGAGANVLTF. CDR3 coding DNA: TGCGCCAGCAGCGCAACAGGGGCTGGGGCCAACGTCCTGACTTTC.